A selection of T cell receptor beta chains follows, all from one sample in a study of blood T cell repertoires in COVID-19. The repertoire was sequenced with immunoSEQ multiplex PCR; TCRdb's copy has only in-frame clones and lacks some. The table records fewer than 150,000 clones, more than 75% of them present only once. Sequences were obtained from peripheral blood. All receptors derive from a woman between 40 and 55 years old with acute or convalescent COVID-19. Both conserved end residues are part of each CDR3. D genes are given only for firm matches. Where a row states a size, it is once, few, many or the class of an expanded clone; other rows omit it.

J: TRBJ2-3
V: TRBV6-1
D: TRBD2
size: NA
DNA: TGTGCCAGCAGTGAGGCCCCAACGACTAGCGGGAGAACAGATACGCAGTATTTT
CDR3: CASSEAPTTSGRTDTQYF

J: TRBJ2-2
V: TRBV27
D: TRBD2
size: NA
DNA: TGTGCCAGCGGGATAGCGGGAGCCGGGGAGCTGTTTTTT
CDR3: CASGIAGAGELFF

J: TRBJ2-7
V: TRBV6-5
D: TRBD1
size: NA
DNA: TGTGCCAGCAGTTACGAGCAGGGGGTGGGCGAGCAGTACTTC
CDR3: CASSYEQGVGEQYF

J: TRBJ1-1
V: TRBV5-6
D: NA
size: NA
DNA: TGTGCCAGCAGCTTGGAACAGAGAATGAACACTGAAGCTTTCTTT
CDR3: CASSLEQRMNTEAFF

J: TRBJ1-1
V: TRBV10-3
D: NA
size: NA
DNA: TGTGCCATTAGCAGGGGCACTGAAGCTTTCTTT
CDR3: CAISRGTEAFF

J: TRBJ1-1
V: TRBV18
D: NA
size: NA
DNA: TGTGCCAGCTCACCACTTGTGGAGCCAAAAGCTTTCTTT
CDR3: CASSPLVEPKAFF

J: TRBJ1-5
V: TRBV7-2
D: NA
size: NA
DNA: TGTGCCAGCAGCTGGATTACAGGGCCGAGCAATCAGCCCCAGCATTTT
CDR3: CASSWITGPSNQPQHF

J: TRBJ2-7
V: TRBV6-5
D: NA
size: NA
DNA: TGTGCCAGCAGTTACCGACACAAAGGAACCTACGAGCAGTACTTC
CDR3: CASSYRHKGTYEQYF

J: TRBJ2-7
V: TRBV5-1
D: NA
size: NA
DNA: TGCGCCAGCAGCTTGGATCTCGGGAAATCCTACGAGCAGTACTTC
CDR3: CASSLDLGKSYEQYF

J: TRBJ2-4
V: TRBV7-2
D: TRBD2
size: NA
DNA: TGTGCCAGCAGCTCCGGACTTAGCGGGATGGCCAAAAACATTCAGTACTTC
CDR3: CASSSGLSGMAKNIQYF

J: TRBJ2-7
V: TRBV19
D: TRBD1
size: NA
DNA: TGTGCCAGTAGCCGGGGACAGTCCTACGAGCAGTACTTC
CDR3: CASSRGQSYEQYF

J: TRBJ2-7
V: TRBV5-1
D: NA
size: NA
DNA: TGCGCCAGCAGCTTGTCGTTGGGGGGAGAATGGGAGCAGTACTTC
CDR3: CASSLSLGGEWEQYF

J: TRBJ1-3
V: TRBV19
D: NA
size: NA
DNA: TGTGCCAGTCCCCTCCCCACAGGGTATTGTGGAAACACCATATATTTT
CDR3: CASPLPTGYCGNTIYF

J: TRBJ2-5
V: TRBV13
D: NA
size: NA
DNA: TGTGCCAGCAGCCGGCGGACAGAACAAGAGACCCAGTACTTC
CDR3: CASSRRTEQETQYF

J: TRBJ2-6
V: TRBV18
D: NA
size: NA
DNA: TGTGCCAGCTCACCACAGCCTACTTCTGGGGCCAACGTCCTGACTTTC
CDR3: CASSPQPTSGANVLTF

J: TRBJ1-5
V: TRBV4-2
D: NA
size: NA
DNA: TGTGCCAGCAGCCAAGAAAGTCGGGGGTATAGCAATCAGCCCCAGCATTTT
CDR3: CASSQESRGYSNQPQHF

J: TRBJ1-1
V: TRBV20-1
D: TRBD1
size: NA
DNA: TGCAGTGCTCGAGACAGGGAAGAAGCTTTCTTT
CDR3: CSARDREEAFF

J: TRBJ2-7
V: TRBV18
D: NA
size: NA
DNA: TGTGCCAGCTCCCGCAGGGGCAACGAGCAGTACTTC
CDR3: CASSRRGNEQYF

J: TRBJ1-1
V: TRBV6-5
D: NA
size: NA
DNA: NA
CDR3: CASSSSRGSAEAFF

J: TRBJ1-1
V: TRBV30
D: TRBD1
size: NA
DNA: TGTGCCTGGAGTCGGACAGGCCAGGGGATGAACACTGAAGCTTTCTTT
CDR3: CAWSRTGQGMNTEAFF

J: TRBJ1-4
V: TRBV6-6
D: NA
size: once
DNA: TGTGCCAGCAGTTACTGGGCAGCCGAGAATGAAAAACTGTTTTTT
CDR3: CASSYWAAENEKLFF

J: TRBJ1-2
V: TRBV5-8
D: NA
size: NA
DNA: TGTGCCAGCAGCTTAGTGAGCTATGGCTACACCTTC
CDR3: CASSLVSYGYTF

J: TRBJ2-1
V: TRBV6-6
D: TRBD2
size: NA
DNA: TGTGCCAGCACCTACAGGACTAGCGGGAACAATGAGCAGTTCTTC
CDR3: CASTYRTSGNNEQFF

J: TRBJ2-3
V: TRBV5-1
D: NA
size: NA
DNA: TGCGCCAGCACCGTTGAAGGGGGAACGCAGTATTTT
CDR3: CASTVEGGTQYF

J: TRBJ2-3
V: TRBV11-2
D: TRBD2
size: once
DNA: TGTGCCAGCAGCTTAGGACTAGCGGTTAGCACAGATACGCAGTATTTT
CDR3: CASSLGLAVSTDTQYF

J: TRBJ2-1
V: TRBV4-1
D: TRBD2
size: NA
DNA: TGCGCCAGCAGCCAAGTTTCTAGCGGGAGAGTGGGTGAGCAGTTCTTC
CDR3: CASSQVSSGRVGEQFF

J: TRBJ1-3
V: TRBV6-2/TRBV6-3
D: NA
size: NA
DNA: TGTGCCAGCAGCCCCGCTGGAAACACCATATATTTT
CDR3: CASSPAGNTIYF

J: TRBJ1-2
V: TRBV30
D: NA
size: once
DNA: TGTGCCTGGAGTGATACAGACTATGGCTACACCTTC
CDR3: CAWSDTDYGYTF

J: TRBJ1-3
V: TRBV29-1
D: TRBD1
size: NA
DNA: TGCAGCGTTGAGGGGGACAGTAGCTCTGGAAACACCATATATTTT
CDR3: CSVEGDSSSGNTIYF

J: TRBJ1-2
V: TRBV6-6
D: NA
size: NA
DNA: TGTGCCAGCAGTTACCTACAGGGAGCGGGCTACACCTTC
CDR3: CASSYLQGAGYTF

J: TRBJ1-1
V: TRBV5-1
D: TRBD1
size: NA
DNA: TGCGCCAGCAGCCGGGGGACAGGTGTAAGGAACACTGAAGCTTTCTTT
CDR3: CASSRGTGVRNTEAFF

J: TRBJ2-7
V: TRBV19
D: TRBD1
size: NA
DNA: TGTGCCAGTAGACTTGCGACAGGGGGGACCTACGAGCAGTACTTC
CDR3: CASRLATGGTYEQYF

J: TRBJ1-2
V: TRBV18
D: NA
size: NA
DNA: TGTGCCAGCTCACCAGAAACAGGGCGCCTCTCCTATGGCTACACCTTC
CDR3: CASSPETGRLSYGYTF

J: TRBJ2-7
V: TRBV4-1
D: TRBD2
size: NA
DNA: TGCGCCAGCAGTCTGACTAGCGGGGGGCCTTATGAGCAGTACTTC
CDR3: CASSLTSGGPYEQYF

J: TRBJ1-2
V: TRBV6-2/TRBV6-3
D: NA
size: NA
DNA: TGTGCCAGCAGTTACGGGACAAGAAACTATGGCTACACCTTC
CDR3: CASSYGTRNYGYTF

J: TRBJ1-1
V: TRBV4-1
D: TRBD1
size: few
DNA: TGCGCCAGCAGCCGAAGGGGGCCGGAAACTGAAGCTTTCTTT
CDR3: CASSRRGPETEAFF

J: TRBJ2-1
V: TRBV9
D: TRBD2
size: NA
DNA: TGTGCCAGCAGCACGTCAGGGACTAGCGGGAGGGTACGCGACAATGAGCAGTTCTTC
CDR3: CASSTSGTSGRVRDNEQFF

J: TRBJ2-7
V: TRBV5-4
D: NA
size: NA
DNA: TGTGCCAGCAGCTTTACAGGGAGCGAGCAGTACTTC
CDR3: CASSFTGSEQYF

J: TRBJ1-3
V: TRBV28
D: NA
size: NA
DNA: TGTGCCAGTCACCCTCCAGGGAAATCTGGAAACACCATATATTTT
CDR3: CASHPPGKSGNTIYF

J: TRBJ1-6
V: TRBV7-9
D: TRBD1
size: NA
DNA: TGTGCCAGCAGCAGATTCATTGGACAGGGAAAGGGCTCCTATAATTCACCCCTCCACTTT
CDR3: CASSRFIGQGKGSYNSPLHF

J: TRBJ1-3
V: TRBV5-4
D: TRBD1
size: NA
DNA: TGTGCCAGCAGCCCGGGGACAGAAGCTGGAAACACCATATATTTT
CDR3: CASSPGTEAGNTIYF